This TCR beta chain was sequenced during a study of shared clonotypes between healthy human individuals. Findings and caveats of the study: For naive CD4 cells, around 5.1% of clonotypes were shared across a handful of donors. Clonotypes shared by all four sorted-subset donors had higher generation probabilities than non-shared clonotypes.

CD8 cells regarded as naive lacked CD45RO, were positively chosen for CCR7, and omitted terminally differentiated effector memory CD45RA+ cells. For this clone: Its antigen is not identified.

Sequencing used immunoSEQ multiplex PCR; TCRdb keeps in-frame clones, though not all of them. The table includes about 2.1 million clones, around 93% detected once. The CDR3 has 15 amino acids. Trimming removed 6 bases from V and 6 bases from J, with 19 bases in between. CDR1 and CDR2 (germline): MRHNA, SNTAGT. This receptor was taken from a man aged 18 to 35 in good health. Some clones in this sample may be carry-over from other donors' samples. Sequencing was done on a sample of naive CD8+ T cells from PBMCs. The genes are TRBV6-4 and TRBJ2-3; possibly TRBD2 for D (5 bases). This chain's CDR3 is CASSNGISPLDTQYF. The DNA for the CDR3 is TGTGCCAGCAGCAACGGGATTTCCCCCTTGGATACGCAGTATTTT.